This entry lists 4 T cell receptor beta chains sequenced from one sample in a study of blood T cell repertoires in COVID-19. Some clones are missing from TCRdb's copy, which holds only in-frame ones; the method was immunoSEQ multiplex PCR. The table records a few hundred thousand clones, 90% of them present only once. The sample consisted of peripheral blood. Receptors originate from a woman aged 55-70 years with COVID-19, enrolled during active disease.

This chain connects TRBV6-6 to TRBJ1-4, with 9 nucleotides matching TRBD1. Germline trimming cut 3 bases from V and 8 bases from J; bases unmatched to any gene: 7. This CDR3 contains 15 residues. The germline gives CDR1 MNHNY, CDR2 SVGAGI (reference sequence). CDR3 coding DNA: TGTGCCAGCAGTTATTCGGGACAGGGCGCGGAAAAACTGTTTTTT. This sequence encodes CASSYSGQGAEKLFF.

The rearrangement joins TRBV9 to TRBJ1-1, with a weak D call TRBD1 (5 bases). Trimming pared 0 bases from V and 3 bases from J, leaving 12 bases between. Germline values: CDR1 SGDLS, CDR2 YYNGEE. There are 15 residues in the CDR3. The CDR3 loop reads CASSVEARGYTEAFF. Here the CDR3 DNA reads TGTGCCAGCAGCGTAGAGGCCCGGGGGTACACTGAAGCTTTCTTT.

The chain uses TRBV7-9 and TRBJ1-4; TRBD1 matches at 8 bases. Germline V gene lookup returns CDR1 SEHNR and CDR2 FQNEAQ (reference sequence). The CDR3 totals 15 residues. J was trimmed by 8 bases and V by 5 bases; bases with no gene match: 10. CDR3: CASSRTTGVNEKLFF. CDR3 DNA sequence: TGTGCCAGCAGCCGGACGACAGGGGTAAACGAAAAACTGTTTTTT.

The chain employs TRBV19 and TRBJ1-5; tentatively, D is TRBD1 (6 bases). Looked up from germline, CDR1 is LNHDA and CDR2 is SQIVND (reference sequence). V lost 3 bases and J lost 0, with 12 bases in between. The CDR3 runs to 16 residues. CDR3 DNA: TGTGCCAGTAGTATCCCCCTCAGGGGTAGCAATCAGCCCCAGCATTTT. This codes for CASSIPLRGSNQPQHF.